The sequence of this T cell receptor beta chain was determined in a study of T-cell memory formation after mild COVID-19 (dated by TCRdb to the early 2020s). General notes on the study: TCR sequence clusters from the two donors were found to be largely donor specific. T-cell clones expanding and contracting after mild COVID-19 in a couple of donors were tracked by longitudinal TCRalpha and TCRbeta repertoire sequencing. The cohort was made up of two young adult volunteers, one female and one male, who were previously healthy.

Concerning this clonotype: What this receptor recognizes is not known. No base qualities exist here, and no much larger clone lies one base off it.

V is reduced by 6 bases and J by 5 bases, leaving a spacing of 13 bases between them. Spanning cysteine to phenylalanine, the CDR3 consists of 13 amino acids. The DNA shown is the 39-base CDR3, in frame from base 1. Broader findings and caveats from the paper: SARS-CoV-2 specificity was not confirmed for the second-wave clones peaking on day 37. Only two mild cases were covered by the study, and larger cohorts that include severe cases with pre-infection samples were considered necessary. Some responding clones were detected in pre-infection memory, suggesting pre-existing cross-reactive memory T cells joined the SARS-CoV-2 response. Balanced CD4/CD8 phenotypes were observed for clones contracting from day 15 to 85, whereas a bias towards CD4+ was observed for a second wave of clones expanding from day 15 to 37. Contracting CD4+ clones were located mainly in the CM and EM memory subsets, whereas CD8+ clones were found to be enriched in EMRA.

Ficoll-Paque density gradient centrifugation was the method used to isolate PBMCs. Data came from an Illumina NovaSeq 6000. Using 5'RACE with constant-segment primers, TCRalpha and TCRbeta cDNA libraries were constructed, with sample barcodes and unique molecular identifiers added in the process. Trizol reagent was used to extract RNA from every sample. Amplification of the libraries took two PCR steps, and the second step added a second sample barcode plus Illumina TruSeq adapters. Libraries were sequenced on an Illumina NovaSeq with 2 x 150 bp paired-end reads. Concerning the study's data processing: Demultiplexing of reads and collapsing into UMI-guided consensus sequences were performed with migec v1.2.7. Using mixcr v2.1.11, the UMI consensuses were aligned to TRA and TRB V and J templates and assembled into clonotypes. A clonotype was counted as expanded or contracted only when both edgeR and NoisET called the clonotype significant, with the noise models trained on biological replicates. edgeR calls used a false discovery rate-adjusted p below 0.01 and a log2 fold-change threshold of 1. PCA with hierarchical clustering of max-normalized trajectories of the 1000 most abundant clonotypes was used as exploratory dynamics analysis. The CD4 or CD8 phenotype of responding clones was assigned using the separately sequenced CD4+ and CD8+ repertoires. Using fastp at Q25 and MiXCR, TCRdb reprocessed the public reads and kept productive beta chains. Every entry covers one CDR3 protein and lists the most common genes and DNA from its rows. Clone size and V and J calls follow TCRdb, not the original study. Here the sample has 350,000 or so distinct CDR3 sequences; roughly 19% occur a single time. Clones ranked in the top ten supply roughly a fifth of the sample.

The origin of this receptor is a man between 18 and 35 years old who had mild COVID-19 (a few samples of this study predate the infection). The sample titles of this study are shuffled in the database, so cell type and time point are left out; the donor was told from shared clones. In this chain, TRBV12-3 or TRBV12-4 is recombined with TRBJ2-5; the D gene assignment is ambiguous. The material sequenced was PBMCs or a T cell subset sorted from them (not recorded which). The CDR3 region has the sequence CASSFSDPETQYF. The DNA reads TGTGCCAGCAGCTTTAGTGATCCGGAGACCCAGTACTTC.